This T cell receptor beta chain was found in a study of blood T cell repertoires in COVID-19 (dated by TCRdb to 2020 to 2021). As for the study more broadly: Samples covering the acute and convalescent phases of COVID-19 were provided by collaborators in the United States, Italy and Spain. The material from the prospective study consisted of cDNA or gDNA derived from T cells, B-cell-depleted T cells, or PBMCs. The dataset comprised deeply sampled blood TCRbeta repertoires from subjects exposed to, actively infected with, or recovered from COVID-19. The repertoires were released in a freely available public database intended as a resource for research on the immune response to SARS-CoV-2. Samples were obtained from the ongoing ImmuneRACE study (first 160 participants) and from approximately 1,200 subjects provided by 6 global collaborators. Nearly every sample came with metadata listing a de-identified subject ID, COVID-19 status, age in years and sex. Where HLA class I and class II types were available, the types were taken from metadata supplied by the sample provider, not from assay-based typing. What the study reported, not specific to this receptor: The quantity of clinical and demographic metadata differed by source and by participant and was supplied without curation.

TCRbeta CDR3 regions were amplified from genomic DNA using the immunoSEQ Assay, a bias-controlled multiplex PCR. The authors' analysis ran thus. Nucleated cell counts per sample were estimated from amplification of reference gene primers within the assay. Sequence reads were collapsed and filtered to measure the absolute abundance of every unique TCRbeta CDR3 rearrangement. For each sample, productive Simpson clonality was calculated as the square root of Simpson's diversity index over productive rearrangements. The immuneACCESS repertoire file appears here via TCRdb, limited to in-frame rearrangements. These files lack a portion of the clones; in checked studies, under half of the deficit traces to unresolved V genes, and the cause of the others is not known. V and J calls and clone size are given by that table; D and trimming were obtained from the DNA. The sample table lists more than 300,000 clones, just over 85% of them with a count of one. 10% of the sample is in the top ten clones.

Here V drops 4 bases and J drops 5 bases, and the junction holds 9 bases not matched to any gene. The CDR3 numbers 15 residues from cysteine through phenylalanine. Only the CDR3 DNA stays, 45 bases, in frame from base 1. The CDR1 and CDR2 encoded by the germline V gene are MDHEN and SYDVKM. In the prospective study, participants were 18 to 89 years old, resided in about 25 geographic areas of the United States, and were enrolled through a virtual design. To assign participants to cohorts, the prospective study relied on clinical history that participants themselves reported in a screening survey and a study questionnaire. Recovered participants in ImmuneRACE Cohort 3 were defined as having two consecutive negative NP/OP PCR tests, clearance from a healthcare professional, or resolution of symptoms. In the prospective study, mobile phlebotomists collected whole blood, serum and a nasopharyngeal or oropharyngeal swab from each participant. Participants in the prospective study had the option to provide additional blood draws and questionnaires over a roughly 2-month period. Prospective study blood samples were shipped either frozen or at room temperature before DNA extraction.

This clone was seen only once. Its antigen remains undetermined. No much larger clonotype is one base removed from it; base qualities were not supplied. Recombination joined TRBV28 with TRBJ2-7, with 9 bases in between that match TRBD2. Sequencing was done on a sample of PBMCs or T cells enriched from blood (not recorded which). This receptor was obtained from a woman aged 18-29 years who had recovered from COVID-19. The nucleotide sequence is TGTGCCAGCAGTTCGTTAGCGGGAGTGGGGAACGAGCAGTACTTC. This translates into CASSSLAGVGNEQYF.